This TCR beta chain was recorded in a study of blood T cell repertoires in COVID-19 (dated by TCRdb to the early 2020s). With respect to the entire study: Samples covering the acute and convalescent phases of COVID-19 were provided by collaborators in the United States, Italy and Spain. The material from the prospective study consisted of cDNA or gDNA derived from T cells, B-cell-depleted T cells, or PBMCs. Subjects who had been exposed to COVID-19, were actively infected with it, or had recovered from it provided the deeply sampled blood TCRbeta repertoires that made up the dataset. A freely available public database, intended as a resource for researchers studying the immune response to SARS-CoV-2, is where the repertoires were released. Samples were obtained from the ongoing ImmuneRACE study (first 160 participants) and from 1,254 subjects provided by 6 global collaborators. The sample metadata nearly always contained a de-identified subject ID, COVID-19 status, age in years and sex. Where available, HLA class I and class II types were obtained from metadata supplied by the sample provider rather than from assay-based typing.

The research as a whole found: Clinical and demographic metadata were provided uncurated, with the amount varying by source and participant.

TCRbeta CDR3 regions were amplified from genomic DNA by means of the immunoSEQ Assay, a bias-controlled multiplex PCR. Per the source publication's procedure: The number of nucleated cells in each sample was estimated from the amplification of reference gene primers within the assay. To quantify the absolute abundance of each unique TCRbeta CDR3 rearrangement, sequence reads were collapsed and filtered. For each sample, productive Simpson clonality was calculated by taking the square root of Simpson's diversity index across productive rearrangements. As stored in TCRdb, this immuneACCESS dataset retains in-frame rearrangements with V and J assigned. A fraction of the clones does not appear; measured against another copy, unresolved V genes explain less than half of the discrepancy, and the remainder lacks a known reason. For V, J and clone size, that table is used; D and trimming come from the DNA. The sample table lists over 85,000 clones, approximately 87% of them with a count of one. Approximately 20% of the sample is held by the ten biggest clonotypes.

Concerning this clone: The clone's antigen remains unknown. Base qualities are missing; no much larger clone stands one base away.

Whole blood was collected in K2EDTA tubes by collaborating institutions according to the institutions' own protocols. For TCRbeta analysis, collaborators shipped samples in one of three forms: frozen whole blood, isolated PBMCs, or DNA extracted from either of those sample types. The germline V gene gives CDR1 as MRHNA and CDR2 as SNTAGT. The germline ends are 10 bases apart after V is trimmed by 6 bases and J by 7 bases. There are 13 amino acids in the CDR3, from cysteine to phenylalanine inclusive. CDR3 DNA is the only sequence kept; it has 39 bases, read in frame from the first base. Sample: peripheral blood. The receptor comes from a human donor in a cohort sampled during active COVID-19. The rearrangement combines TRBV6-4 with TRBJ1-6, and the D gene may be TRBD1, 6 bases matching. The CDR3 protein: CASSGQLNSPLHF. The DNA sequence is as follows: TGTGCCAGCAGCGGACAGCTGAATTCACCCCTCCACTTT.